These 14 T cell receptor beta chains came from one sample sequenced in a study of T cells in Graves' hyperthyroidism and ophthalmopathy (dated by TCRdb to the late 2010s). The library came from multiplex PCR. Sequencing was performed on an Illumina HiSeq 2000. The TCR beta CDR3 regions were amplified from the RNA transcripts. A first-round RT-PCR of the TCR CDR3 used the HTBI primer set with the Qiagen OneStep RT-PCR kit. TCRdb handled the public reads itself, with Q25 trimming in fastp and clone calling in MiXCR, and kept productive beta chains. Identical CDR3 proteins give one entry, which carries the most common genes and DNA. Counted in this sample were approximately 600,000 distinct CDR3 sequences; roughly 20% of them appeared once. The top ten constitute approximately 30% of the sample. The sequenced sample was blood. Receptors were obtained from a man between 25 and 39 years old with Graves' ophthalmopathy.

This clonotype was seen more than once but under ten times. The gene calls are TRBV12-3 or TRBV12-4 and TRBJ2-5; 10 bases are a match to TRBD2. The CDR3 loop spans 16 amino acids. The ends lost 3 bases at V and 2 bases at J; junction bases unmatched: 6. CDR3 DNA sequence: TGTGCCAGCAGTTTGTTAGCGGGAGGTGAGCAAGAGACCCAGTACTTC. Translation gives CASSLLAGGEQETQYF.

The V call is TRBV2, the J call TRBJ2-7, with TRBD2 matching over 14 bases. The V gene end was trimmed by 6 bases and the J gene end by 4 bases; junction bases not matched to a gene: 8. The CDR3 consists of 16 residues. Germline loops: CDR1 SNHLY, CDR2 FYNNEI. CDR3 in DNA: TGTGCCAGCAGCCAGACTAGCGGGAGGGCCCCATACGAGCAGTACTTC. Translation: CASSQTSGRAPYEQYF.

V and J are TRBV28 and TRBJ2-7, with D tentatively TRBD1 (6 bases). The V gene lost 4 bases and the J gene lost 3 bases, with 16 bases spanning the gap. The length of the CDR3 is 15 residues. Germline V gene lookup returns CDR1 MDHEN and CDR2 SYDVKM. This chain's CDR3 is CASSSPAGARYEQYF. The CDR3 DNA is TGTGCCAGCAGTTCACCAGCAGGGGCTCGCTACGAGCAGTACTTC.

The chain combines TRBV7-2 with TRBJ1-6, with a tentative D call TRBD1 (5 bases). The V end lost 2 bases, the J end lost 8 bases, and 13 bases lay between the germline ends. This CDR3 is 15 amino acids long. Per the germline V gene, CDR1 is SGHTA and CDR2 is FQGNSA. The CDR3 loop reads CASSLLRVGDSPLHF. CDR3 coding DNA: TGTGCCAGCAGCTTATTGAGAGTAGGGGATTCACCCCTCCACTTT.

This clonotype has a handful of counts. One end of the junction does not line up with germline, which may come from a read error. This chain joins TRBV11-2 and TRBJ2-1; 9 bases match TRBD2. The CDR3 is 18 amino acids. Germline V CDR1 and CDR2: SGHAT, FQNNGV. The CDR3 DNA is TGTGCCAGCAACTTACAATCAACGACTAGCGGCCTATACAATGAGCAGTTCTTC. It is translated as CASNLQSTTSGLYNEQFF.

Regarding this clonotype: Since a much larger clone is just one base distant, this may be a read error. The CDR3, as DNA: TGTGCCAGCAGCGCGGCTAGCACAGATACGCGGTATTTT. Translating it yields CASSAASTDTRYF. The chain has TRBV5-4 and TRBJ2-3; maybe TRBD2 (5 bases). CDR1 and CDR2 from the germline V gene are SGHNT and YYREEE (reference sequence). This CDR3 has 13 amino acids. Looking up the rest from reference TRBV5-4 and TRBJ2-3 gives the full variable domain: ETGVTQSPTHLIKTRGQQVTLRCSSQSGHNTVSWYQQALGQGPQFIFQYYREEENGRGNFPPRFSGLQFPNYSSELNVNALELDDSALYLCASSAASTDTRYFGPGTRLTVL.

The sample holds a few counts of this clonotype. The CDR3 region is CASSPGLVYNEQFF. The CDR3 DNA reads as TGTGCCAGCAGCCCCGGACTAGTCTACAATGAGCAGTTCTTC. The chain uses TRBV2 and TRBJ2-1; 7 bases map to TRBD2. The germline V gene encodes CDR1 SNHLY and CDR2 FYNNEI. J was trimmed by 3 bases and V by 6 bases; bases with no gene match: 5. The CDR3 totals 14 residues.

This clonotype was seen a few times. CDR3 sequence reads: CASSLVVGQGEDTQYF. DNA for the CDR3: TGTGCCAGCAGCTTAGTTGTCGGACAGGGTGAGGATACGCAGTATTTT. The rearrangement links TRBV7-8 to TRBJ2-3; 8 bases fit TRBD1. In germline, CDR1 is SGHVS, CDR2 FQNEAQ. The CDR3 contains 16 residues. Trimming cost V 1 base and J 6 bases; bases outside gene matches: 9.

V gene TRBV5-1 combines with J gene TRBJ1-1, with a tentative D call TRBD1 (5 bases). This CDR3 is 15 amino acids long. V lost 4 bases and J 4 bases, leaving 17 bases between the germline ends. CDR1 is SGHRS, CDR2 YFSETQ, per germline. CDR3 residues: CASSPWGGEGTEAFF. The CDR3 DNA sequence: TGCGCCAGCAGCCCCTGGGGGGGTGAGGGCACTGAAGCTTTCTTT.

This clonotype came up a few times. The chain carries TRBV7-2 and TRBJ2-1, with D possibly being TRBD2 (6 bases). Germline V gene data show CDR1 as SGHTA and CDR2 as FQGNSA. This CDR3 spans 16 amino acids. V was clipped by 3 bases and J by 3 bases, with 15 bases between them. The DNA of the CDR3 is TGTGCCAGCAGCTTTAGTCCCGGGCGGGGCTACAATGAGCAGTTCTTC. It yields the protein CASSFSPGRGYNEQFF. Using reference TRBV7-2 and TRBJ2-1 for the parts outside the CDR3, the full variable domain is GAGVSQSPSNKVTEKGKDVELRCDPISGHTALYWYRQSLGQGLEFLIYFQGNSAPDKSGLPSDRFSAERTGGSVSTLTIQRTQQEDSAVYLCASSFSPGRGYNEQFFGPGTRLTVL.

This clonotype was seen at least ten times. The chain recombines TRBV7-2 with TRBJ1-3; D not resolved. The CDR3 extends over 14 amino acids. CDR1 and CDR2 from the germline V gene are SGHTA and FQGNSA. Trimming took off 2 bases at V and 0 bases at J, with 5 bases between the two ends. The CDR3 here is CASSLSSSGNTIYF. The CDR3 DNA is TGTGCCAGCAGCTTATCGAGCTCTGGAAACACCATATATTTT.

A few counts support this clonotype. This sequence joins TRBV28 and TRBJ1-1, with TRBD1 identical over 9 bases. The CDR3 totals 15 residues. Germline V gene data show CDR1 as MDHEN and CDR2 as SYDVKM. The ends lost 6 bases at V and 10 bases at J; junction bases unmatched: 15. The CDR3 nucleotides read TGTGCCAGCAGCTGGGGGGGACAGGGTCGTGCTGGAGCTTTCTTT. Translated: CASSWGGQGRAGAFF.

This clonotype showed up just a few times. The chain is built from TRBV19 and TRBJ1-5; D remains ambiguous. Germline V gene sequence: CDR1 LNHDA, CDR2 SQIVND (reference sequence). This CDR3 region has 14 residues. Trimming stripped 4 bases from V and 3 bases from J, with 10 bases between. The CDR3 here is CASSNGRDNQPQHF. For the CDR3, the DNA is TGTGCCAGTAGTAACGGACGGGACAATCAGCCCCAGCATTTT.

In its sample, this clonotype was seen a few times. The chain recombines TRBV28 with TRBJ1-2; D is undetermined. This CDR3 has 11 amino acids. Deletions cut 3 bases from V and 8 bases from J, with 7 bases between. The germline V gene encodes CDR1 MDHEN and CDR2 SYDVKM. The CDR3 here is CASSFLDGYTF. CDR3 nucleotides: TGTGCCAGCAGTTTTTTGGACGGCTACACCTTC.